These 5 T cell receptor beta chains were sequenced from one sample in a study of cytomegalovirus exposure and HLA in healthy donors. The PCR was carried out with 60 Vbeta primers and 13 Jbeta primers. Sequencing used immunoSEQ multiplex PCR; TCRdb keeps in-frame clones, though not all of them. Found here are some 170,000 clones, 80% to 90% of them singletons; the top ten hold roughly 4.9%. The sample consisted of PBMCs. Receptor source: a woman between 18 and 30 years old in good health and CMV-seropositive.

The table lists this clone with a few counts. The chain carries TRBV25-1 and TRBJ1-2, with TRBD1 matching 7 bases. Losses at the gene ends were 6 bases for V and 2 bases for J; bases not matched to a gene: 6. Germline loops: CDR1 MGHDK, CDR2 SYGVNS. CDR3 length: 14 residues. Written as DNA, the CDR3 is TGTGCCAGCAGCCCGACAGGGAGGAACTATGGCTACACCTTC. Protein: CASSPTGRNYGYTF.

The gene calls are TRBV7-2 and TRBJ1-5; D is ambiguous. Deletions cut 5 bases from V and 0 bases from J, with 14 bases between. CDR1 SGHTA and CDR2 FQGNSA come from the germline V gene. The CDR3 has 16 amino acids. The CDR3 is CASSKRGRDSNQPQHF. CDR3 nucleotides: TGTGCCAGCAGCAAAAGAGGGAGAGATAGCAATCAGCCCCAGCATTTT.

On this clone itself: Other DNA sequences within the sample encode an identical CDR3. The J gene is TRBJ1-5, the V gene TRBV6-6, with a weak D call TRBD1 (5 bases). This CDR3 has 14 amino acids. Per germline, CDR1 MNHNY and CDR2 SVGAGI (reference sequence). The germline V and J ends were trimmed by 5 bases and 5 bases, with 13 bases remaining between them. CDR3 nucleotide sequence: TGTGCCAGCAGTCCCCGGGGGGGGGATCAGCCCCAGCATTTT. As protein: CASSPRGGDQPQHF.

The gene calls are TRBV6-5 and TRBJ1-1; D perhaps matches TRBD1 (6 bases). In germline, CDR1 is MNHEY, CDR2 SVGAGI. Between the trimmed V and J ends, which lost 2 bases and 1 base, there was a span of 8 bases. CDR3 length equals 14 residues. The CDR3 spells CASSYNRANTEAFF. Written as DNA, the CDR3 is TGTGCCAGCAGTTACAACAGGGCGAACACTGAAGCTTTCTTT.

The CDR3 nucleotides read TGTGCCAGCAGCAAATGGTGGGACAGGGGGCAGGGTGAAAAACTGTTTTTT. Protein product: CASSKWWDRGQGEKLFF. This chain uses TRBV21-1 with TRBJ1-4; the D call in the table, TRBD1, was not verified against the DNA. TRBV21-1 is labeled a pseudogene. The CDR3 length is 17 residues.